Below, 32 T cell receptor beta chains from the same sample are listed, as sequenced in a study of beta chain features in type 1 diabetes. Investigators reverse transcribed all isolated RNA, so they sequenced expressed TCRB transcripts. The method was immunoSEQ multiplex PCR; TCRdb's version includes in-frame clones alone and lacks a portion of them. Here the sample spans 150,000 or so clones, around 63% being singletons. General observations from the study: For Type 1 diabetes patients, all four CD4+ subsets carried TCRB CDR3s that were moderately but significantly shorter.

Antigens of these TCRs are unknown. Material: naive CD4+ T cells from blood. These receptors came from a man between 25 and 39 years old with type 1 diabetes.

The rearrangement joins TRBV5-4 to TRBJ2-7; D is perhaps TRBD1 or TRBD2 (5 bases each). Trimming shortened V by 0 bases and J by 5 bases, and 9 bases separated the two germline ends. The CDR3 sequence is 13 residues long. CDR1 and CDR2 (germline): SGHNT, YYREEE (reference sequence). CDR3 sequence reads: CASSLGRDHEQYF. The CDR3, as DNA: TGTGCCAGCAGCTTGGGCAGGGACCACGAGCAGTACTTC.

This clone was observed once. J is TRBJ2-5 and V is TRBV7-2; 9 positions agree with TRBD1. Germline values: CDR1 SGHTA, CDR2 FQGNSA. Trimming at V came to 5 bases and at J to 5 bases, leaving 3 bases not matched to a gene. CDR3 length: 13 residues. CDR3 amino acids: CASSRTGVETQYF. In DNA form, the CDR3 reads TGTGCCAGCAGCCGGACAGGGGTCGAGACCCAGTACTTC.

Regarding this clone: Other DNA variants within this sample encode the same CDR3. The chain recombines TRBV5-1 with TRBJ2-7; no reliable D call. Germline CDR1 reads SGHRS; CDR2 reads YFSETQ. The CDR3 is made up of 11 amino acids. With 0 bases removed from V and 2 bases from J, the gap between germline ends came to 0 bases. CDR3 nucleotide sequence: TGCGCCAGCAGCTTGGCCTACGAGCAGTACTTC. Translating it yields CASSLAYEQYF. The entire variable domain, with the rest obtained from reference TRBV5-1 and TRBJ2-7, is as follows: KAGVTQTPRYLIKTRGQQVTLSCSPISGHRSVSWYQQTPGQGLQFLFEYFSETQRNKGNFPGRFSGRQFSNSRSEMNVSTLELGDSALYLCASSLAYEQYFGPGTRLTVT.

The chain combines TRBV29-1 with TRBJ2-5; TRBD1 matches 7 bases. Germline CDR1 reads SQVTM; CDR2 reads ANQGSEA. The CDR3 loop spans 13 amino acids. With V trimmed by 4 bases and J by 2 bases, 4 bases remained unmatched. The CDR3 protein is CSVAQGTQETQYF. The CDR3 nucleotides are TGCAGCGTTGCACAGGGGACGCAAGAGACCCAGTACTTC.

V gene TRBV29-1 combines with J gene TRBJ1-3; 8 nucleotides align to TRBD1. V gave up 2 bases and J gave up 3 bases; unmatched junction bases: 6. CDR3 size: 15 residues. The V gene's germline CDR1 is SQVTM and CDR2 ANQGSEA. The DNA for the CDR3 is TGCAGCGTTGAACCTGGGACAGGCGGTGGAAACACCATATATTTT. It yields the protein CSVEPGTGGGNTIYF.

The J gene is TRBJ2-5, the V gene TRBV7-2; D perhaps matches TRBD2 (5 bases). The CDR3 is 15 amino acids. The germline V gene has CDR1 SGHTA and CDR2 FQGNSA. V was cut by 4 bases and J by 5 bases, with 17 bases left in between. CDR3 amino acids: CASSWKGGELETQYF. CDR3 bases: TGTGCCAGCAGCTGGAAAGGAGGAGAATTGGAGACCCAGTACTTC.

V is TRBV6-5 and J is TRBJ2-7; D gene ambiguous. Trimming took off 4 bases at V and 1 base at J, with 5 bases between the two ends. The CDR3 runs 12 residues. Germline V gene lookup returns CDR1 MNHEY and CDR2 SVGAGI. The CDR3 here is CASSSGSYEQYF. The CDR3 bases are TGTGCCAGCAGTTCCGGGTCCTACGAGCAGTACTTC.

V usage is TRBV29-1 and J usage is TRBJ1-1, with TRBD1 identical over 7 bases. This CDR3 comprises 14 residues. Per the germline V gene, CDR1 is SQVTM and CDR2 is ANQGSEA. After removal of 6 bases from V and 1 base from J, the junction contained 8 bases not matched to a gene. The CDR3 DNA reads TGCAGCGTAGATACAGGGGAGTCGAACACTGAAGCTTTCTTT. Translated, it gives CSVDTGESNTEAFF.

This clone was observed a few times. The V gene is TRBV25-1, the J gene TRBJ2-3, with D possibly TRBD2 on 5 matching bases. There are 13 residues in the CDR3. V lost 9 bases and J lost 1, with 11 bases in between. Looked up from germline, CDR1 is MGHDK and CDR2 is SYGVNS. CDR3 region: CASQNGGTDTQYF. In DNA form, the CDR3 reads TGTGCCAGTCAAAACGGGGGCACAGATACGCAGTATTTT. Based on the CDR3 plus reference TRBV25-1 and TRBJ2-3, the full variable domain is EADIYQTPRYLVIGTGKKITLECSQTMGHDKMYWYQQDPGMELHLIHYSYGVNSTEKGDLSSESTVSRIRTEHFPLTLESARPSHTSQYLCASQNGGTDTQYFGPGTRLTVL.

Regarding this clone: The junction shows a germline mismatch at one end, possibly a read error. The chain has TRBV7-7 and TRBJ2-5, with a weak D call TRBD1 (5 bases). The germline CDR1 and CDR2 sequences are SSHAT and FNYEAQ (reference sequence). CDR3 length: 13 amino acids. CDR3 loop: CASSLGVQETQYF. In DNA, the CDR3 is TGTGCTAGCAGCCTAGGGGTCCAAGAGACCCAGTACTTC.

V usage is TRBV7-2 and J usage is TRBJ2-3, with 9 bases lining up with TRBD1. The germline CDR1 and CDR2 sequences are SGHTA and FQGNSA. The CDR3 loop spans 16 amino acids. V trimming: 2 bases; J trimming: 0 bases; junction bases outside the gene matches: 3. DNA for the CDR3: TGTGCCAGCAGCTTACTCGGGACAGGGAGCACAGATACGCAGTATTTT. Translating it yields CASSLLGTGSTDTQYF. The entire variable domain, with the rest obtained from reference TRBV7-2 and TRBJ2-3, is as follows: GAGVSQSPSNKVTEKGKDVELRCDPISGHTALYWYRQSLGQGLEFLIYFQGNSAPDKSGLPSDRFSAERTGGSVSTLTIQRTQQEDSAVYLCASSLLGTGSTDTQYFGPGTRLTVL.

This clone has only a few counts. The chain joins TRBV7-9 to TRBJ1-1; D is possibly TRBD1 (5 bases). Germline CDR1 is SEHNR and CDR2 is FQNEAQ (reference sequence). Trimming took 4 bases from V and 5 from J, leaving 8 bases between them. This CDR3 is 12 amino acids long. The CDR3 region is CASSSKGTEAFF. In nucleotides, the CDR3 is TGTGCCAGCAGCTCAAAGGGGACTGAAGCTTTCTTT.

This clone was counted once. This rearrangement joins TRBV9 to TRBJ2-5; D unclear. The CDR3 loop spans 13 amino acids. Trimming removed 4 bases from V and 0 bases from J, with 7 bases in between. CDR1 is SGDLS and CDR2 is YYNGEE in the germline V gene. Written as DNA, the CDR3 is TGTGCCAGCAGCCCGGGCAACCAAGAGACCCAGTACTTC. It specifies CASSPGNQETQYF.

Only one count was recorded for this clone. The chain joins TRBV7-9 to TRBJ1-6, with 7 positions matching TRBD1. Germline-derived CDR1 and CDR2 are SEHNR and FQNEAQ (reference sequence). The CDR3 is 17 residues long. J gave up 6 bases and V 3 bases, and 11 bases lay outside the gene matches. DNA for the CDR3: TGTGCCAGCAGCTTGTCGGCACTGACAGGGATTAATTCACCCCTCCACTTT. Translating it yields CASSLSALTGINSPLHF.

This clone was observed a single time. The rearrangement links TRBV7-2 to TRBJ1-1; no definite D call. V was trimmed by 1 base and J by 1 base, leaving 7 bases between them. CDR1 and CDR2 (germline): SGHTA, FQGNSA. The CDR3 contains 14 residues. CDR3 bases: TGTGCCAGCAGCTTAGTGAACACGAACACTGAAGCTTTCTTT. Its translation is CASSLVNTNTEAFF.

This rearrangement joins TRBV15 to TRBJ2-1; D gene ambiguous. The V end lost 2 bases, the J end lost 6 bases, and 8 bases lay between the germline ends. CDR3 length: 13 amino acids. Germline assignment: CDR1 LNHNV and CDR2 YYDKDF (reference sequence). CDR3 amino acids: CATSRTKTNEQFF. The CDR3 DNA follows: TGTGCCACCAGCAGAACAAAGACCAATGAGCAGTTCTTC.

The sample holds a few counts of this clone. The V call is TRBV29-1, the J call TRBJ1-2; 10 nucleotides align to TRBD1. The germline gives CDR1 SQVTM, CDR2 ANQGSEA. V dropped 4 bases and J dropped 7; count of bases not matched to a gene: 6. The CDR3 is 13 residues long. CDR3 DNA sequence: TGCAGCGTTGGAGGACAGGGGGTAGCTGGCTACACCTTC. Amino acids: CSVGGQGVAGYTF. Full variable domain (outside the CDR3, taken from reference TRBV29-1 and TRBJ1-2): SAVISQKPSRDICQRGTSLTIQCQVDSQVTMMFWYRQQPGQSLTLIATANQGSEATYESGFVIDKFPISRPNLTFSTLTVSNMSPEDSSIYLCSVGGQGVAGYTFGSGTRLTVV.

The V call is TRBV9, the J call TRBJ2-1, with D tentatively TRBD2 (5 bases). Germline lookup yields CDR1 SGDLS and CDR2 YYNGEE. The CDR3 loop spans 14 amino acids. V lost 3 bases, J lost 5 bases, and 12 bases lay in between. In DNA form, the CDR3 reads TGTGCCAGCAGCGGAGGGCGGGCAGACAATGAGCAGTTCTTC. Protein: CASSGGRADNEQFF.

The chain couples TRBV12-2 to TRBJ1-2. TRBV12-2 constitutes a pseudogene. This CDR3 is 15 amino acids long. CDR3 in DNA: TGTGCAAGTCGCTTATCGGACGGAACTAACTATGGCTACACCTTC. Translation gives CASRLSDGTNYGYTF.

The chain combines TRBV7-9 with TRBJ2-5, with 10 bases aligning to TRBD2. Germline loops: CDR1 SEHNR, CDR2 FQNEAQ (reference sequence). This CDR3 region has 14 residues. V was pared by 5 bases and J by 5 bases, with 5 bases of the junction left unmatched. The CDR3 region has the DNA TGTGCCAGCAGCCCCGGGACTAGCGAGGAGACCCAGTACTTC. Translation: CASSPGTSEETQYF.

This clone turned up a few times. This rearrangement joins TRBV29-1 to TRBJ1-1; the D gene is possibly TRBD1 (5 bases). Looked up from germline, CDR1 is SQVTM and CDR2 is ANQGSEA. This CDR3 has 13 amino acids. Deletions cut 4 bases from V and 0 bases from J, with 9 bases between. CDR3 DNA sequence: TGCAGCGTTGTAGGGGTGATGAACACTGAAGCTTTCTTT. It is translated as CSVVGVMNTEAFF.

The CDR3 loop reads CASRQGSGGLDTQYF. In DNA form, the CDR3 reads TGTGCCAGCCGCCAAGGGAGCGGGGGACTAGATACGCAGTATTTT. The chain has TRBV2 and TRBJ2-3, with 8 positions matching TRBD2. Trimming cost V 8 bases and J 5 bases; bases outside gene matches: 12. The CDR3 spans 15 residues. Germline V gene sequence: CDR1 SNHLY, CDR2 FYNNEI.

The V gene is TRBV15, the J gene TRBJ1-6; the D is unclear. The germline CDR1 and CDR2 sequences are LNHNV and YYDKDF (reference sequence). This CDR3 contains 15 residues. V dropped 2 bases and J dropped 9 bases, with 14 bases sitting between them. This CDR3 reads CATSRRRDSSSPLHF. In nucleotides, the CDR3 is TGTGCCACCAGCAGAAGACGAGACTCGAGTTCACCCCTCCACTTT.

The chain is built from TRBV7-9 and TRBJ2-3; D possibly corresponds to TRBD2 (5 bases). The CDR3 has 17 residues. With 5 bases removed from V and 0 bases from J, the gap between germline ends came to 18 bases. Germline CDR1 SEHNR, CDR2 FQNEAQ (reference sequence). Here the CDR3 reads CASSMSPAGPSTDTQYF. In DNA form, the CDR3 reads TGTGCCAGCAGCATGTCCCCGGCGGGTCCTAGCACAGATACGCAGTATTTT. Full variable domain (missing parts from reference TRBV7-9 and TRBJ2-3): DTGVSQNPRHKITKRGQNVTFRCDPISEHNRLYWYRQTLGQGPEFLTYFQNEAQLEKSRLLSDRFSAERPKGSFSTLEIQRTEQGDSAMYLCASSMSPAGPSTDTQYFGPGTRLTVL.

This clone was seen more than once but under ten times. V and J are TRBV6-5 and TRBJ2-7, with D perhaps TRBD1 (6 bases). Germline CDR1 is MNHEY and CDR2 is SVGAGI. This CDR3 is 13 amino acids long. The V gene lost 5 bases and the J gene lost 4 bases, with 12 bases spanning the gap. CDR3 region: CASSPTGSYEQYF. CDR3 sequence (DNA): TGTGCCAGCAGTCCCACAGGGTCTTACGAGCAGTACTTC.

This rearrangement joins TRBV21-1 to TRBJ2-7; the table's D call, TRBD1, was not checked against the DNA. TRBV21-1 is listed as a pseudogene. This CDR3 contains 15 residues. The CDR3: CASSTNSTGRNEQYF. CDR3 coding DNA: TGTGCCAGCAGCACAAACTCGACAGGGAGGAACGAGCAGTACTTC.

V gene TRBV18 combines with J gene TRBJ2-3; 10 bases are shared with TRBD2. Germline V gene sequence: CDR1 KGHSH, CDR2 LQKENI. Trimming cost V 1 base and J 5 bases; bases outside gene matches: 6. There are 16 residues in the CDR3. The CDR3 is CASSPLAGGSVDTQYF. The CDR3, as DNA: TGTGCCAGCTCACCACTAGCGGGGGGCAGCGTAGATACGCAGTATTTT.

The J gene is TRBJ2-7, the V gene TRBV6-5, with a weak D call TRBD2 (6 bases). The CDR3 is made up of 16 amino acids. Germline assignment: CDR1 MNHEY and CDR2 SVGAGI. The V end was cut by 0 bases, the J end by 0 bases, with 12 bases between. The CDR3 nucleotides are TGTGCCAGCAGTTACTCTGCGGGAAGGGGCTCCTACGAGCAGTACTTC. Its protein is CASSYSAGRGSYEQYF.

The chain combines TRBV6-5 with TRBJ1-6; D perhaps matches TRBD1 (5 bases). Between the trimmed V and J ends, which lost 0 bases and 9 bases, there was a span of 12 bases. The CDR3 runs 15 residues. The germline CDR1 and CDR2 sequences are MNHEY and SVGAGI. The CDR3: CASSYSAQGGSPLHF. CDR3 coding DNA: TGTGCCAGCAGTTACTCGGCGCAGGGAGGTTCACCCCTCCACTTT.

This chain joins TRBV29-1 and TRBJ1-2; D might be TRBD1 (6 bases). Germline V gives CDR1 SQVTM, CDR2 ANQGSEA. The CDR3 is 13 amino acids. Trimming cost V 8 bases and J 8 bases, with 21 bases left between them. The CDR3: CSSTWGLDGGYTF. Here the CDR3 DNA reads TGCAGCTCAACTTGGGGGCTCGATGGCGGCTACACCTTC.

The V gene is TRBV7-9, the J gene TRBJ1-1; D is uncertain. The ends were cut back, 0 bases at V and 2 bases at J, with 4 bases in the middle. The CDR3 loop spans 13 amino acids. Germline V lookup: CDR1 SEHNR, CDR2 FQNEAQ (reference sequence). CDR3 nucleotides: TGTGCCAGCAGCTTAGCGAGAAACACTGAAGCTTTCTTT. It translates to CASSLARNTEAFF.

The chain carries TRBV7-9 and TRBJ2-7; 7 bases match TRBD1. The length of the CDR3 is 15 residues. With V trimmed by 4 bases and J by 5 bases, 11 bases remained unmatched. Germline V lookup: CDR1 SEHNR, CDR2 FQNEAQ (reference sequence). As DNA, the CDR3 is TGTGCCAGCAGCTCCCAGGGAACAGGGGTGGACGAGCAGTACTTC. Protein sequence: CASSSQGTGVDEQYF.